This entry describes one TCR beta chain. This entry is derived from a study of cytomegalovirus exposure and HLA in healthy donors. Sequencing used immunoSEQ multiplex PCR; TCRdb keeps in-frame clones, though not all of them. Of 150,000 to 200,000 clones listed, roughly nine tenths are singletons. The V end was cut by 3 bases, the J end by 5 bases, with 11 bases between. The CDR3 is 13 amino acids. The V gene's germline CDR1 is SGDLS and CDR2 YYNGEE. The V call is TRBV9, the J call TRBJ1-1, with no clear D. Source material: PBMCs. This TCR was sampled from a woman in her twenties or thirties in good health and CMV-seronegative. CDR3 loop: CASSESHGTEAFF. Written as DNA, the CDR3 is TGTGCCAGCAGCGAGTCCCACGGTACTGAAGCTTTCTTT.